What follows are 28 T cell receptor beta chains derived from one specimen sequenced in a study of blood T cells in healthy people across ages. Next came a second PCR, run for 7 to 11 cycles, which used a sample-barcoded 5' primer along with a J-beta primer mix. TCRdb passed the 5' RACE reads through MiXCR, listing each CDR3 protein once. The sample includes roughly 830,000 distinct CDR3 sequences, roughly 60% seen only once; the top ten take around a quarter. The specimen was blood. These receptors were taken from a man younger than 45 in good health.

The chain couples TRBV9 to TRBJ1-1; D is undetermined. The V end lost 0 bases, the J end lost 4 bases, and 13 bases lay between the germline ends. Germline V gene lookup returns CDR1 SGDLS and CDR2 YYNGEE. This CDR3 comprises 15 residues. The CDR3 loop reads CASSVDVETSTEAFF. In DNA form, the CDR3 reads TGTGCCAGCAGCGTAGATGTGGAGACGAGCACTGAAGCTTTCTTT.

The chain is built from TRBV20-1 and TRBJ2-7; 7 nucleotides agree with TRBD1. The germline V gene has CDR1 DFQATT and CDR2 SNEGSKA (reference sequence). Germline trimming cut 6 bases from V and 5 bases from J; bases unmatched to any gene: 4. CDR3 size: 11 residues. The CDR3 nucleotides read TGCAGTGCCCTACAGGGGAACGAGCAGTACTTC. Protein sequence: CSALQGNEQYF.

V and J are TRBV11-2 and TRBJ2-1; the D gene is possibly TRBD1 (6 bases). V lost 4 bases and J lost 2, with 12 bases in between. Per germline, CDR1 SGHAT and CDR2 FQNNGV. The CDR3 covers 15 residues. CDR3 loop: CASSWGQGPYNEQFF. The CDR3 DNA reads as TGTGCCAGCAGCTGGGGGCAGGGTCCCTACAATGAGCAGTTCTTC.

DNA of the CDR3: TGTGCCATCAGCCTACAGGGGGGAGGGGGCACCAACGTCCTGACTTTC. Translating gives CAISLQGGGGTNVLTF. The chain uses TRBV10-3 and TRBJ2-6; maybe TRBD1 (8 bases). V lost 6 bases and J lost 8, with 20 bases in between. Germline assignment: CDR1 ENHRY and CDR2 SYGVKD. The CDR3 contains 16 residues.

Turning to this clonotype: An end of the junction does not agree with germline; a read error may underlie this. The rearrangement links TRBV4-1 to TRBJ2-6; possibly TRBD1 or TRBD2 for D (5 bases each). CDR1 is MGHRA, CDR2 YSYEKL, per germline. The CDR3 sequence is 16 residues long. In DNA, the CDR3 is TGCGCCAGCAGCCAACCTCAGAGGACTGGGGCCGACGTCCTGACTTTC. As protein: CASSQPQRTGADVLTF.

This chain links TRBV4-3 with TRBJ2-7; a possible D gene is TRBD2 (7 bases). From germline, CDR1 is LGHNA and CDR2 YSLEER. There are 19 residues in the CDR3. V was shortened by 2 bases and J by 2 bases, with 25 bases between the two germline ends. As DNA, the CDR3 is TGCGCCAGCAGCCAAAATTGGGCTTCTAGGGGGGGGTCTACCTACGAGCAGTACTTC. Translation gives CASSQNWASRGGSTYEQYF.

The rearrangement uses TRBV7-2 and TRBJ1-6; 7 bases fit TRBD1. The germline CDR1 and CDR2 sequences are SGHTA and FQGNSA. This CDR3 region has 15 residues. J lost 7 bases, V lost 3 bases, and 6 bases had no gene match. The CDR3 is CASSFYGTDNSPLHF. In DNA form, the CDR3 reads TGTGCCAGCAGCTTCTACGGGACAGACAATTCACCCCTCCACTTT.

The V gene is TRBV20-1, the J gene TRBJ1-6, with D unresolved. V shed 6 bases and J shed 10 bases, with 16 bases lying between them. Per germline, CDR1 DFQATT and CDR2 SNEGSKA (reference sequence). The CDR3 is 13 residues long. CDR3 in DNA: TGCAGTGCCTCACCCGGGTATCGCTCACCCCTCCACTTT. Encoded protein: CSASPGYRSPLHF.

This CDR3 is CASSQEGRTPHQPQHF. The CDR3 DNA follows: TGCGCCAGCAGCCAAGAAGGACGAACCCCTCATCAGCCCCAGCATTTT. V is TRBV4-1 and J is TRBJ1-5; D call uncertain. V was cut by 0 bases and J by 5 bases, with 14 bases left in between. The germline V gene encodes CDR1 MGHRA and CDR2 YSYEKL. The CDR3 has 16 residues.

The J gene is TRBJ2-4, the V gene TRBV2; 7 nucleotides match TRBD1. The CDR3 length is 16 residues. Germline CDR1 is SNHLY and CDR2 is FYNNEI. V lost 5 bases, J lost 0 bases, and 7 bases stayed unmatched. CDR3 nucleotide sequence: TGTGCCAGCAGTCCGGGACAGACCCTAGCCAAAAACATTCAGTACTTC. Its protein product is CASSPGQTLAKNIQYF.

The chain joins TRBV20-1 to TRBJ1-2; D not certain. Germline V gene sequence: CDR1 DFQATT, CDR2 SNEGSKA (reference sequence). Trimming left V 6 bases short and J 7 bases short, with 6 bases between. The CDR3 runs 9 residues. The CDR3: CSALGGYTF. The CDR3 region has the DNA TGCAGTGCCCTTGGTGGCTACACCTTC.

This chain links TRBV14 with TRBJ1-2; possible D gene TRBD1, 5 bases. This CDR3 is 14 amino acids long. The germline V gene has CDR1 SGHDN and CDR2 FVKESK. Trimming shortened V by 1 base and J by 7 bases, and 13 bases separated the two germline ends. The CDR3 here is CASSQAWGTGGYTF. The CDR3 DNA follows: TGTGCCAGCAGCCAAGCGTGGGGGACTGGTGGCTACACCTTC. Together with reference TRBV14 and TRBJ1-2, the CDR3 gives the full variable domain: EAGVTQFPSHSVIEKGQTVTLRCDPISGHDNLYWYRRVMGKEIKFLLHFVKESKQDESGMPNNRFLAERTGGTYSTLKVQPAELEDSGVYFCASSQAWGTGGYTFGSGTRLTVV.

This clonotype was seen only once. J is TRBJ1-1 and V is TRBV20-1; D is perhaps TRBD1 (5 bases). Between the trimmed V and J ends, which lost 5 bases and 6 bases, there was a span of 22 bases. Germline values: CDR1 DFQATT, CDR2 SNEGSKA (reference sequence). This CDR3 has 15 residues. The CDR3 sequence is CSAQRDPRKRSEAFF. The CDR3 coding sequence is TGCAGTGCTCAGAGGGACCCACGAAAACGCTCTGAAGCTTTCTTT.

The chain joins TRBV9 to TRBJ1-2; possible D gene TRBD1, 6 bases. The CDR3 covers 16 residues. Trimming removed 3 bases from V and 0 bases from J, with 15 bases in between. Germline V gene lookup returns CDR1 SGDLS and CDR2 YYNGEE. DNA of the CDR3: TGTGCCAGCAGCGGGACAGTGCCCCTCGCTAACTATGGCTACACCTTC. It yields the protein CASSGTVPLANYGYTF.

This chain links TRBV12-3 or TRBV12-4 with TRBJ2-1, with D possibly TRBD1 on 5 matching bases. V was trimmed by 2 bases and J by 6 bases, leaving 17 bases between them. The CDR3 is 16 amino acids. The CDR3 DNA follows: TGTGCCAGCAGTTTATTTAGGGGCGGAAGGGGCAATGAGCAGTTCTTC. It encodes CASSLFRGGRGNEQFF.

Many counts were recorded for this clonotype. This chain joins TRBV20-1 and TRBJ2-5; no definite D call. The CDR3 totals 11 residues. Trimming removed 6 bases at V and 0 bases at J, with 5 bases between. Germline values: CDR1 DFQATT, CDR2 SNEGSKA (reference sequence). The CDR3 coding sequence is TGCAGTGCCGAAAACCAAGAGACCCAGTACTTC. Translation: CSAENQETQYF.

This clonotype showed up just once. This chain connects TRBV15 to TRBJ2-3; no clear D. Trimming cost V 5 bases and J 6 bases, with 12 bases left between them. This CDR3 is 13 amino acids long. From germline, CDR1 is LNHNV and CDR2 YYDKDF (reference sequence). CDR3 in amino acids: CATSLGKLDTQYF. CDR3 nucleotides: TGTGCCACCAGCTTAGGGAAGCTCGATACGCAGTATTTT.

This clonotype was detected only a few times. The chain joins TRBV5-1 to TRBJ2-1, with D hard to call. The V end lost 4 bases, the J end lost 0 bases, and 14 bases lay between the germline ends. CDR3 length: 16 residues. Germline values: CDR1 SGHRS, CDR2 YFSETQ. DNA for the CDR3: TGCGCCAGCAGCCTCCCCCGCGGTAGCTCCTACAATGAGCAGTTCTTC. Translated: CASSLPRGSSYNEQFF.

This chain connects TRBV6-2 or TRBV6-3 to TRBJ2-5; 8 nucleotides line up with TRBD2. CDR3 length: 13 residues. V trimming: 8 bases; J trimming: 2 bases; junction bases outside the gene matches: 4. CDR1 and CDR2 from the germline V gene are MNHEY and SVGEGT. DNA for the CDR3: TGTGCCAGCGAGCGGGGGCCGCAAGAGACCCAGTACTTC. This encodes CASERGPQETQYF.

This chain's CDR3 is CASSRVDGDLRNIQYF. The CDR3 DNA follows: TGTGCCAGCAGCCGGGTTGACGGGGACCTAAGAAACATTCAGTACTTC. The genes are TRBV5-5 and TRBJ2-4, with D tentatively TRBD1 or TRBD2 (5 bases each). This CDR3 has 16 amino acids. Trimming stripped 4 bases from V and 6 bases from J, with 20 bases between. Germline-derived CDR1 and CDR2 are SGHKS and YYEKEE (reference sequence).

V gene TRBV6-2 or TRBV6-3 combines with J gene TRBJ2-5, with D unclear. The CDR3 is made up of 13 amino acids. Germline assignment: CDR1 MNHEY and CDR2 SVGEGT. Trimming cost V 6 bases and J 2 bases, with 10 bases left between them. CDR3 region: CASRLLTQETQYF. The DNA of the CDR3 is TGTGCCAGCAGACTACTTACTCAAGAGACCCAGTACTTC.

The V gene is TRBV28, the J gene TRBJ1-2; 8 bases agree with TRBD1. Unmatched junction bases numbered 7, after V lost 6 bases and J lost 4 bases. There are 14 residues in the CDR3. Germline CDR1 and CDR2: MDHEN and SYDVKM. The DNA of the CDR3 is TGTGCCAGCAGGGACAGGGACTTAATCTATGGCTACACCTTC. It yields the protein CASRDRDLIYGYTF.

The V call is TRBV4-3, the J call TRBJ2-1, with D unclear. Deletions cut 0 bases from V and 0 bases from J, with 15 bases between. This CDR3 has 18 amino acids. Germline-derived CDR1 and CDR2 are LGHNA and YSLEER. CDR3 protein: CASSQEGPRAASYNEQFF. Written as DNA, the CDR3 is TGCGCCAGCAGCCAAGAGGGCCCCCGAGCCGCCTCCTACAATGAGCAGTTCTTC.

V and J are TRBV7-6 and TRBJ1-6, with TRBD1 matching over 8 bases. This CDR3 region has 15 residues. Germline V gene sequence: CDR1 SGHVS, CDR2 FNYEAQ. V gave up 7 bases and J gave up 5 bases; unmatched junction bases: 7. Here the CDR3 reads CASTPGQGHNSPLHF. Written as DNA, the CDR3 is TGTGCCAGCACCCCCGGACAGGGCCATAATTCACCCCTCCACTTT. Complete variable domain (other parts from reference TRBV7-6 and TRBJ1-6): GAGVSQSPRYKVTKRGQDVALRCDPISGHVSLYWYRQALGQGPEFLTYFNYEAQQDKSGLPNDRFSAERPEGSISTLTIQRTEQRDSAMYRCASTPGQGHNSPLHFGNGTRLTVT.

V gene TRBV9 combines with J gene TRBJ2-4; TRBD1 might be the D (6 bases). The J call may be faulty, since TRBJ2-7 better matches the DNA end. Germline V gene data show CDR1 as SGDLS and CDR2 as YYNGEE. The CDR3 is made up of 12 amino acids. This CDR3 reads CASSTSGVEQYF. The CDR3 DNA reads as TGTGCCAGCAGCACGTCAGGGGTCGAGCAGTACTTC.

This clonotype has a single count. The chain combines TRBV5-6 with TRBJ2-7; TRBD1 aligns across 10 bases. Germline CDR1 reads SGHDT; CDR2 reads YYEEEE. This CDR3 contains 15 residues. V gave up 2 bases and J gave up 7 bases; unmatched junction bases: 9. The CDR3 loop reads CASSFDLGTGDEQYF. CDR3 nucleotide sequence: TGTGCCAGCAGCTTTGACCTCGGGACAGGGGATGAGCAGTACTTC. Complete variable domain (other parts from reference TRBV5-6 and TRBJ2-7): DAGVTQSPTHLIKTRGQQVTLRCSPKSGHDTVSWYQQALGQGPQFIFQYYEEEERQRGNFPDRFSGHQFPNYSSELNVNALLLGDSALYLCASSFDLGTGDEQYFGPGTRLTVT.

The sample holds a few counts of this clonotype. V gene TRBV29-1 combines with J gene TRBJ2-3, with D maybe TRBD2 (5 bases). CDR3 length: 14 amino acids. Germline V gene sequence: CDR1 SQVTM, CDR2 ANQGSEA. Trimming took off 7 bases at V and 0 bases at J, with 14 bases between the two ends. The CDR3 DNA is TGCAGCGGCCGAAGCGGAACTAGCACAGATACGCAGTATTTT. Encoded protein: CSGRSGTSTDTQYF.

CDR3 protein: CASSRALILYEQYF. CDR3 sequence (DNA): TGTGCCTCTAGTAGAGCGCTGATCCTCTACGAGCAGTACTTC. This chain links TRBV5-5 with TRBJ2-7; no definite D call. In germline, CDR1 is SGHKS, CDR2 YYEKEE (reference sequence). The CDR3 loop spans 14 amino acids. The ends were cut back, 10 bases at V and 3 bases at J, with 20 bases in the middle.